This T cell receptor (beta chain) was sequenced during a study of T cell repertoires in cytomegalovirus infection. Study observations and caveats: HLA-C-restricted CMV-specific TCR beta clonotypes prevailed in the ex vivo response.

TCRdb recomputed calls from the reads with MiXCR, one row per CDR3 protein. The table shows 150,000 to 200,000 distinct CDR3 sequences, with roughly 15% occurring only once. This clonotype was counted a few times. Its antigen is not known. V shed 9 bases and J shed 0 bases, with 11 bases lying between them. The CDR3 covers 13 residues. The germline gives CDR1 SGHTA, CDR2 FQGNSA. Sequencing was performed on CD8+ T cells from PBMCs. The rearrangement uses TRBV7-2 and TRBJ1-2; the D is unclear. The sequence came from a human donor in good health (CMV status not recorded). Some clones in this sample may be carry-over from other donors' samples. In nucleotides, the CDR3 is TGTGCCAGTTACGGCCCCCCTAACTATGGCTACACCTTC. Protein product: CASYGPPNYGYTF.